This TCR beta chain was recorded in a study of T-cell memory formation after mild COVID-19. CDR1 and CDR2 from the germline V gene are MNHEY and SMNVEV (reference sequence). The CDR3 is 15 residues long. The V end was cut by 1 base, the J end by 6 bases, with 15 bases between. TCRdb reprocessed the 5' RACE reads via MiXCR and lists one record per CDR3 protein. The sample lists hundreds of thousands of distinct CDR3 sequences, roughly 22% seen once, with 7.5% to 9.5% in the top ten. A note on this clonotype: The antigen is undetermined.

Findings and caveats of the study: Cross-reactive memory apparently joined, as some responding clones appeared in pre-infection memory.

Sample: PBMCs or a T cell subset sorted from them (not recorded which). The chain carries TRBV27 and TRBJ1-2; D unresolved. The TCR sequence derives from an adult woman who had mild COVID-19 (a few samples of this study predate the infection). Cell type and time point are not known. CDR3 protein: CASSLYGQFIDGYTF. The CDR3 bases are TGTGCCAGCAGTTTATATGGCCAGTTTATTGATGGCTACACCTTC.